This entry lists 25 T cell receptor beta chains sequenced from one sample in a study of blood T cell repertoires in COVID-19. The protocol was immunoSEQ multiplex PCR, while the TCRdb copy is restricted to in-frame clones and leaves out a portion. The sample has around 140,000 clones; over 80% are singletons. The sample consisted of peripheral blood. These receptors came from a man aged 50-59 years with active COVID-19.

The CDR3 is CASSPARANEQYF. Here the CDR3 DNA reads TGTGCCAGCTCACCGGCCAGGGCTAACGAGCAGTACTTC. V and J are TRBV18 and TRBJ2-7; D perhaps matches TRBD1 (5 bases). There are 13 residues in the CDR3. Germline CDR1 KGHSH, CDR2 LQKENI. V lost 3 bases to trimming and J lost 5 bases, with 11 bases between them.

The chain recombines TRBV7-3 with TRBJ1-2; D is unclear. V was cut by 0 bases and J by 7 bases, with 18 bases left in between. The germline CDR1 and CDR2 sequences are SGHTA and FQGTGA. This CDR3 spans 16 amino acids. This chain's CDR3 is CASSLTGYPGSRGYTF. The CDR3 coding sequence is TGTGCCAGCAGCTTAACGGGATACCCCGGGAGTCGTGGCTACACCTTC.

The rearrangement joins TRBV12-3 or TRBV12-4 to TRBJ1-4; no clear D. The CDR3 sequence is 11 residues long. The germline V and J ends were trimmed by 6 bases and 11 bases, with 10 bases remaining between them. CDR3 sequence (DNA): TGTGCCAGCAGCCTGCGAGAGAAACTGTTTTTT. This sequence encodes CASSLREKLFF.

The chain joins TRBV4-1 to TRBJ2-1; TRBD2 matches 14 bases. J was trimmed by 7 bases and V by 2 bases; bases with no gene match: 7. The germline V gene encodes CDR1 MGHRA and CDR2 YSYEKL. This CDR3 has 17 residues. CDR3: CASSQPRLAGGLNEQFF. The CDR3 bases are TGCGCCAGCAGCCAACCCAGACTAGCGGGGGGGTTGAATGAGCAGTTCTTC.

This clone has more than one count but fewer than ten. The rearrangement joins TRBV5-1 to TRBJ2-7, with 11 bases fitting TRBD1. V lost 2 bases, J lost 6 bases, and 4 bases stayed unmatched. The CDR3 has 14 residues. CDR1 and CDR2 from the germline V gene are SGHRS and YFSETQ. The CDR3 here is CASSFRDRGSEQYF. In DNA, the CDR3 is TGCGCCAGCAGCTTTCGGGACAGGGGGTCCGAGCAGTACTTC.

The chain's CDR3 is CASSARDRGPNQPQHF. CDR3 nucleotide sequence: TGTGCCAGCTCAGCACGGGACAGGGGCCCCAATCAGCCCCAGCATTTT. The genes are TRBV18 and TRBJ1-5; TRBD1 matches 10 bases. The CDR3 is made up of 16 amino acids. From germline, CDR1 is KGHSH and CDR2 LQKENI. The V gene end was trimmed by 5 bases and the J gene end by 3 bases; junction bases not matched to a gene: 7.

The rearrangement uses TRBV9 and TRBJ2-1, with 10 positions matching TRBD2. The trim removed 4 bases at V and 5 bases at J, leaving 9 bases unmatched. This CDR3 region has 16 residues. Looked up from germline, CDR1 is SGDLS and CDR2 is YYNGEE. CDR3 sequence reads: CASSLRTSGLDNEQFF. In DNA form, the CDR3 reads TGTGCCAGCAGCCTGAGGACTAGCGGACTAGACAATGAGCAGTTCTTC.

V usage is TRBV29-1 and J usage is TRBJ2-7; TRBD2 matches 8 bases. Per the germline V gene, CDR1 is SQVTM and CDR2 is ANQGSEA. Trimming took 7 bases from V and 5 from J; bases not matched to a gene: 7. This CDR3 is 12 amino acids long. This CDR3 is CSGRTGGNEQYF. The CDR3 region has the DNA TGCAGCGGGCGAACGGGAGGGAACGAGCAGTACTTC.

The chain employs TRBV30 and TRBJ1-6, with D unresolved. Trimming left V 0 bases short and J 8 bases short, with 8 bases between. The CDR3 covers 13 residues. In germline, CDR1 is GTSNPN, CDR2 SVGIG (reference sequence). CDR3 in amino acids: CAWSVSVDSPLHF. As DNA, the CDR3 is TGTGCCTGGAGTGTATCCGTCGATTCACCCCTCCACTTT.

The chain carries TRBV5-6 and TRBJ2-6; 7 positions agree with TRBD1. This CDR3 comprises 17 residues. With V trimmed by 6 bases and J by 2 bases, 11 bases remained unmatched. Germline lookup yields CDR1 SGHDT and CDR2 YYEEEE. The CDR3 nucleotides are TGTGCCAGCATCTTACGTCACAGGGGTCCTGGGGCCAACGTCCTGACTTTC. Translation gives CASILRHRGPGANVLTF.

In its sample, this clone was seen a few times. The CDR3 protein is CASSQDGGGNQPQHF. The CDR3 DNA follows: TGTGCCAGCAGCCAAGATGGAGGAGGCAATCAGCCCCAGCATTTT. This chain joins TRBV3-1 (or the pseudogene TRBV3-2) and TRBJ1-5; unclear D gene. The CDR3 is 15 amino acids. The V gene lost 0 bases and the J gene lost 2 bases, with 8 bases spanning the gap. Germline V gives CDR1 LGHDT, CDR2 YNNKEL (reference sequence).

The V gene is TRBV7-2, the J gene TRBJ2-1; D is undetermined. Trimming left V 5 bases short and J 6 bases short, with 8 bases between. The CDR3 length is 12 residues. Germline lookup yields CDR1 SGHTA and CDR2 FQGNSA. CDR3 DNA sequence: TGTGCCAGCAGCACCCTACCCAATGAGCAGTTCTTC. It yields the protein CASSTLPNEQFF.

The rearrangement links TRBV3-1 (or the pseudogene TRBV3-2) to TRBJ1-2; possible D gene TRBD1, 5 bases. Germline V gene data show CDR1 as LGHDT and CDR2 as YNNKEL (reference sequence). The CDR3 totals 14 residues. Trimming removed 3 bases from V and 9 bases from J, with 17 bases in between. The CDR3 loop reads CASSQAFGGDSYTF. The CDR3 DNA sequence: TGTGCCAGCAGCCAGGCCTTCGGGGGGGATAGCTACACCTTC.

The chain uses TRBV19 and TRBJ1-2; possible D gene TRBD1, 6 bases. This CDR3 is 13 amino acids long. Germline V lookup: CDR1 LNHDA, CDR2 SQIVND (reference sequence). With 5 bases removed from V and 4 bases from J, the gap between germline ends came to 11 bases. CDR3 nucleotide sequence: TGTGCCAGTAGTTGGGGGCGGACCTATGGCTACACCTTC. Translated: CASSWGRTYGYTF.

The chain combines TRBV11-3 with TRBJ2-2; possibly TRBD2 for D (5 bases). Looked up from germline, CDR1 is SGHNT and CDR2 is YENEEA. V lost 9 bases, J lost 6 bases, and 11 bases lay in between. This CDR3 contains 12 residues. The CDR3 loop reads CARVGSPGELFF. Here the CDR3 DNA reads TGTGCCAGGGTGGGGAGTCCCGGGGAGCTGTTTTTT.

The rearrangement links TRBV4-3 to TRBJ1-3; no definite D call. Germline V lookup: CDR1 LGHNA, CDR2 YSLEER. The CDR3 runs 15 residues. V was shortened by 1 base and J by 9 bases, with 16 bases between the two germline ends. CDR3 region: CASSQVGARGGTIYF. CDR3 DNA sequence: TGCGCCAGCAGCCAAGTTGGTGCGCGAGGAGGCACCATATATTTT.

Here the CDR3 DNA reads TGCGCCAGCAGACAGGGGAATGATGGCTACACCTTC. Its protein product is CASRQGNDGYTF. V and J are TRBV5-1 and TRBJ1-2; 7 nucleotides align to TRBD1. Germline V CDR1 and CDR2: SGHRS, YFSETQ. V shed 5 bases and J 6 bases; nucleotides not matched to a gene: 4. The CDR3 has 12 amino acids.

The chain recombines TRBV29-1 with TRBJ1-3, with D maybe TRBD1 (6 bases). CDR3 size: 11 residues. V lost 3 bases to trimming and J lost 9 bases, with 9 bases between them. In germline, CDR1 is SQVTM, CDR2 ANQGSEA. CDR3 loop: CSVELQGTIYF. The CDR3 region has the DNA TGCAGCGTTGAGTTACAGGGCACCATATATTTT.

This clone was found many times. The V and J genes are TRBV11-1 and TRBJ2-2, with TRBD2 matching 7 bases. The length of the CDR3 is 15 residues. The V segment lost 5 bases and the J segment 3 bases; nucleotides outside the gene matches: 6. Germline-derived CDR1 and CDR2 are SGHAT and FQDESV (reference sequence). CDR3 DNA: TGTGCCAGCAGCCCAACTAGCGATTACACCGGGGAGCTGTTTTTT. Translation gives CASSPTSDYTGELFF.

The V gene is TRBV16, the J gene TRBJ1-4; 8 positions match TRBD1. Trimming at V came to 8 bases and at J to 7 bases, leaving 6 bases not matched to a gene. The CDR3 spans 13 residues. CDR1 and CDR2 from the germline V gene are KGHSY and FQNENV. CDR3 bases: TGTGCCAGCTTGCCAGGGGGCCGTGAAAAACTGTTTTTT. Encoded protein: CASLPGGREKLFF.

The genes are TRBV5-1 and TRBJ1-6; D possibly corresponds to TRBD1 (6 bases). Germline CDR1 is SGHRS and CDR2 is YFSETQ. Trimming removed 1 base from V and 2 bases from J, with 10 bases in between. The length of the CDR3 is 16 residues. This chain's CDR3 is CASSLSSGAYNSPLHF. CDR3 bases: TGCGCCAGCAGCTTGAGTTCAGGGGCCTATAATTCACCCCTCCACTTT.

The V gene is TRBV4-3, the J gene TRBJ2-7, with a weak D call TRBD2 (7 bases). The length of the CDR3 is 14 residues. CDR1 LGHNA and CDR2 YSLEER come from the germline V gene. V lost 0 bases and J 7 bases, leaving 13 bases between the germline ends. The CDR3 nucleotides read TGCGCCAGCAGCCAAGAGGGGGGGGCAGGGGAGCAGTACTTC. Its translation is CASSQEGGAGEQYF.

V and J are TRBV6-6 and TRBJ1-2, with TRBD1 identical over 7 bases. V trimming: 5 bases; J trimming: 5 bases; junction bases outside the gene matches: 5. Germline loops: CDR1 MNHNY, CDR2 SVGAGI (reference sequence). CDR3 size: 13 residues. The CDR3 loop reads CASSLDRAYGYTF. The CDR3 bases are TGTGCCAGCAGTCTCGACAGGGCTTATGGCTACACCTTC.

The V and J genes are TRBV12-3 or TRBV12-4 and TRBJ1-2; possible D gene TRBD1, 5 bases. V dropped 6 bases and J dropped 5 bases, with 13 bases sitting between them. This CDR3 has 13 residues. CDR3 nucleotides: TGTGCCAGCAGCCCCACCCGGGGGTATGGCTACACCTTC. Its protein is CASSPTRGYGYTF.

The chain has TRBV19 and TRBJ1-3, with D possibly matching TRBD1 (6 bases). Germline CDR1 is LNHDA and CDR2 is SQIVND (reference sequence). The CDR3 has 14 amino acids. Trimming shortened V by 2 bases and J by 2 bases, and 7 bases separated the two germline ends. The CDR3 region has the DNA TGTGCCAGTAGTATAAGGACAGCTGGAAACACCATATATTTT. It translates to CASSIRTAGNTIYF.